The T cell receptor beta chain described here comes from a study of cytomegalovirus exposure and HLA in healthy donors. This clone was observed a single time. Its antigen remains unidentified. Primers: 60 Vbeta forward and 13 Jbeta reverse. TCRdb keeps only in-frame clones here, not all; method: immunoSEQ multiplex PCR. The sample consists of around 120,000 clones, roughly three quarters of them appearing once. General observations from the study: TCR beta V- and J-gene trimming was later associated with a missense DCLRE1C variant.

With 7 bases clipped from V and 2 bases from J, the junction kept 4 bases outside the gene matches. The CDR3 contains 15 residues. Per the germline V gene, CDR1 is MDHEN and CDR2 is SYDVKM. The chain joins TRBV28 to TRBJ2-6, with 8 bases fitting TRBD2. The source of this sequence is a man aged 50 or older in good health and CMV-seropositive. Sample: PBMCs. Written as DNA, the CDR3 is TGTGCCAGCATACGGGGGGGGACTGGGGCCAACGTCCTGACTTTC. Residues: CASIRGGTGANVLTF. Based on the CDR3 plus reference TRBV28 and TRBJ2-6, the full variable domain is DVKVTQSSRYLVKRTGEKVFLECVQDMDHENMFWYRQDPGLGLRLIYFSYDVKMKEKGDIPEGYSVSREKKERFSLILESASTNQTSMYLCASIRGGTGANVLTFGAGSRLTVL.